Included here is one T cell receptor beta chain sequence, with context. These data are taken from a study of blood T cell repertoires in COVID-19. About the study: Both acute and convalescent COVID-19 samples were obtained from the United States, Italy and Spain.

V lost 4 bases, J lost 4 bases, and 5 bases stayed unmatched. CDR3 size: 15 residues. Germline CDR1 SGHRS, CDR2 YFSETQ. Assay: immunoSEQ multiplex PCR; the TCRdb copy retains only in-frame clones and omits some. The table records over 250,000 clones, around nine tenths of them present only once. Source material: peripheral blood. This clonotype was sampled from a man aged 50-60 years with acute or convalescent COVID-19. The chain is built from TRBV5-1 and TRBJ2-1, with 10 bases identical to TRBD1. In DNA form, the CDR3 reads TGCGCCAGCAGCGTGGGACAGGGGCCTTACAATGAGCAGTTCTTC. It encodes CASSVGQGPYNEQFF.